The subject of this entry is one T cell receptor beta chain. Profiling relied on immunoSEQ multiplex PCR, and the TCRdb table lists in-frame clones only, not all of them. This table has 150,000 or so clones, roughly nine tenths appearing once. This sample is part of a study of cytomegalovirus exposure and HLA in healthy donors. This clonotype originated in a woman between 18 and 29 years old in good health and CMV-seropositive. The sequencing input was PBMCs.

The CDR3 spells CASSLRGVTSYEQYF. CDR3 sequence (DNA): TGTGCCAGCAGTTTACGCGGGGTGACCTCCTACGAGCAGTACTTC. The rearrangement joins TRBV28 to TRBJ2-7; possible D gene TRBD2, 6 bases. The germline V gene encodes CDR1 MDHEN and CDR2 SYDVKM. Trimming shortened V by 2 bases and J by 0 bases, and 11 bases separated the two germline ends. This CDR3 is built from 15 residues.